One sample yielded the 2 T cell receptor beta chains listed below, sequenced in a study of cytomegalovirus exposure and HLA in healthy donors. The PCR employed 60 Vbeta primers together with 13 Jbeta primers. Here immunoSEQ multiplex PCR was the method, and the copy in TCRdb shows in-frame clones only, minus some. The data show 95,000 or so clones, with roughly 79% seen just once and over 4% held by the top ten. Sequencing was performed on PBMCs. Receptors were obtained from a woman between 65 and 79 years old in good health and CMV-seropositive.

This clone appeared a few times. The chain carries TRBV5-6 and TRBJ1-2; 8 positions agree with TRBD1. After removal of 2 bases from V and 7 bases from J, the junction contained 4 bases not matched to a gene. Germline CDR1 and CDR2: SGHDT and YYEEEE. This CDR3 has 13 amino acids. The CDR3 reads CASSFRGQSGYTF. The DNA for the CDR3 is TGTGCCAGCAGCTTCAGGGGGCAGAGTGGCTACACCTTC. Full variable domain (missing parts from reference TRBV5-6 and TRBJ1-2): DAGVTQSPTHLIKTRGQQVTLRCSPKSGHDTVSWYQQALGQGPQFIFQYYEEEERQRGNFPDRFSGHQFPNYSSELNVNALLLGDSALYLCASSFRGQSGYTFGSGTRLTVV.

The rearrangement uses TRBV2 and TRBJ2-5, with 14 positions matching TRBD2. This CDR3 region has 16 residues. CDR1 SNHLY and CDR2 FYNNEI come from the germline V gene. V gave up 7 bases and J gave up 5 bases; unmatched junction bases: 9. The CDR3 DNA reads TGTGCCAGCACCCGGGGGACTAGCGGGAGCCGGGAGACCCAGTACTTC. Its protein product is CASTRGTSGSRETQYF. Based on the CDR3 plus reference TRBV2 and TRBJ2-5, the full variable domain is EPEVTQTPSHQVTQMGQEVILRCVPISNHLYFYWYRQILGQKVEFLVSFYNNEISEKSEIFDDQFSVERPDGSNFTLKIRSTKLEDSAMYFCASTRGTSGSRETQYFGPGTRLLVL.